Included here is one TCR beta chain sequence, with context. Its antigen is unknown. The CDR3 totals 14 residues. J lost 8 bases, V lost 7 bases, and 8 bases had no gene match. From germline, CDR1 is LNHDA and CDR2 SQIVND (reference sequence). This record belongs to a study of cytomegalovirus exposure and HLA in healthy donors. The PCR employed 60 Vbeta primers together with 13 Jbeta primers. Produced via immunoSEQ multiplex PCR; TCRdb's table is partial and in-frame only. This table holds about 120,000 clones. Study-wide findings and caveats: The study carried out a later analysis of TCR beta sequences. It associated some 17,000 of them with specific HLA alleles at a false discovery rate of 0.05. Earlier analysis found most TCR beta V segments productive about 90% or about 30% of the time. Across HLA loci, a later analysis found differing TCR association rates, with DRB1 most and HLA-C fewest. Sequencing depth across donors, presence/absence analyses assumed, was roughly uniform.

The receptor comes from a man aged 25-40 years in good health and CMV-seronegative. This chain connects TRBV19 to TRBJ1-4; TRBD1 agrees at 9 bases. Sequencing used PBMCs. The CDR3 is CASKSDRGREKLFF. In DNA form, the CDR3 reads TGTGCCAGTAAATCGGACAGGGGACGGGAAAAACTGTTTTTT. Filled out from reference TRBV19 and TRBJ1-4, the complete variable domain reads DGGITQSPKYLFRKEGQNVTLSCEQNLNHDAMYWYRQDPGQGLRLIYYSQIVNDFQKGDIAEGYSVSREKKESFPLTVTSAQKNPTAFYLCASKSDRGREKLFFGSGTQLSVL.